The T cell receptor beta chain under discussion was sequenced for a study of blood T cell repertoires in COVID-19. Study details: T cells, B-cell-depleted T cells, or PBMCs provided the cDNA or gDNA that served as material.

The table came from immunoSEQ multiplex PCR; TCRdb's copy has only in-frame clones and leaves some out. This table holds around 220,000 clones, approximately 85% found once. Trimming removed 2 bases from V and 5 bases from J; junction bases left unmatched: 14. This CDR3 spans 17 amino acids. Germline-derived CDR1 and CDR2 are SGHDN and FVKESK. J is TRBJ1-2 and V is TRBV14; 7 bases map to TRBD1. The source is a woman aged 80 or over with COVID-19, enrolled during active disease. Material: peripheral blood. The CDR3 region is CASSQTLTGASHYGYTF. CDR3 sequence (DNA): TGTGCCAGCAGCCAAACACTTACAGGGGCGTCGCATTATGGCTACACCTTC.